These 9 T cell receptor beta chains were sequenced from one sample in a study of human T cells and chemical hapten exposure. TCRdb itself ran the RACE reads through MiXCR, one entry per CDR3 protein. The sample includes 70,000 or so distinct CDR3 sequences, roughly 11% of them seen just once. The time point here: patch test 3, about 24 weeks after DPC sensitization. Treatment indicated: therapeutic diphenylcyclopropenone sensitization with weekly scalp DPC. Sequences were derived from whole blood, sampled in connection with sensitization to the hapten diphenylcyclopropenone (DPC). These receptor sequences come from a woman aged 45-60 years with alopecia areata. Some clones in this sample may be carry-over from other donors' samples.

In its sample, this clonotype was seen many times. The CDR3 DNA sequence: TGCAGTGCCTGGTCCCTCTCCGGGACTAGCGTGGGGAATGAGCAGTTCTTC. The encoded protein is CSAWSLSGTSVGNEQFF. The chain uses TRBV20-1 and TRBJ2-1; 10 bases are shared with TRBD2. Germline trimming cut 6 bases from V and 7 bases from J; bases unmatched to any gene: 18. The CDR3 covers 17 residues. Germline V gene data show CDR1 as DFQATT and CDR2 as SNEGSKA (reference sequence).

This clonotype was detected ten times or more. The chain's CDR3 is CASSPGHGYEQYF. Written as DNA, the CDR3 is TGTGCCAGCAGCCCCGGACACGGCTACGAGCAGTACTTC. V gene TRBV28 combines with J gene TRBJ2-7, with D possibly being TRBD1 (5 bases). The germline CDR1 and CDR2 sequences are MDHEN and SYDVKM. CDR3 size: 13 residues. V lost 6 bases and J 3 bases, leaving 12 bases between the germline ends.

Many counts were recorded for this clonotype. This chain links TRBV12-3 or TRBV12-4 with TRBJ1-5; no definite D call. This CDR3 has 15 residues. V was pared by 0 bases and J by 5 bases, with 11 bases between. CDR3 amino acids: CASSLAGPKDQPQHF. In nucleotides, the CDR3 is TGTGCCAGCAGTTTAGCAGGTCCCAAAGATCAGCCCCAGCATTTT.

A few counts support this clonotype. The rearrangement uses TRBV5-1 and TRBJ2-7; D remains unclear. CDR1 is SGHRS and CDR2 is YFSETQ in the germline V gene. This CDR3 spans 14 amino acids. V gave up 4 bases and J gave up 0 bases, with 11 bases separating them. CDR3 residues: CASSETASSYEQYF. CDR3 in DNA: TGCGCCAGCAGCGAAACAGCGAGCTCCTACGAGCAGTACTTC.

This clonotype turned up a few times. J is TRBJ2-3 and V is TRBV18; D is unresolved. The CDR3 loop spans 14 amino acids. Germline V gene data show CDR1 as KGHSH and CDR2 as LQKENI. V shed 3 bases and J shed 3 bases, with 10 bases lying between them. CDR3 region: CASSPERTTDTQYF. For the CDR3, the DNA is TGTGCCAGCTCACCCGAACGGACGACAGATACGCAGTATTTT.

This clonotype appeared a few times. The genes are TRBV20-1 and TRBJ1-6; no clear D. Germline lookup yields CDR1 DFQATT and CDR2 SNEGSKA (reference sequence). The V gene lost 6 bases and the J gene lost 7 bases, with 13 bases spanning the gap. This CDR3 comprises 13 residues. In DNA, the CDR3 is TGCAGTGCCTCCTCTGGTCTCAATTCACCCCTCCACTTT. This gives the protein CSASSGLNSPLHF.

This clonotype was found many times. V and J are TRBV12-3 or TRBV12-4 and TRBJ1-5; 8 bases line up with TRBD1. The CDR3 has 15 amino acids. Trimming removed 3 bases from V and 3 bases from J; junction bases left unmatched: 4. The CDR3 coding sequence is TGTGCCAGCAGTTTGGCAGGGGGCCCCAATCAGCCCCAGCATTTT. This sequence encodes CASSLAGGPNQPQHF.

This clonotype was recorded many times. The CDR3 DNA reads as TGTGCCAGCAGCTTAGGTAGTAGGTCCCTTACCGAGCAGTTCTTC. Translated, it gives CASSLGSRSLTEQFF. The chain combines TRBV7-2 with TRBJ2-1; D not certain. The CDR3 runs 15 residues. Germline loops: CDR1 SGHTA, CDR2 FQGNSA. V dropped 1 base and J dropped 10 bases, with 17 bases sitting between them.

This clonotype was observed a handful of times. The chain recombines TRBV29-1 with TRBJ2-7, with 8 bases lining up with TRBD1. Germline V gene sequence: CDR1 SQVTM, CDR2 ANQGSEA. This CDR3 has 14 amino acids. J was trimmed by 3 bases and V by 1 base; bases with no gene match: 5. CDR3 sequence: CSVEAGRGHYEQYF. DNA for the CDR3: TGCAGCGTTGAAGCGGGCAGGGGGCACTACGAGCAGTACTTC.